The 27 T cell receptor beta chains below come from one sample, sequenced in a study of chemoradiotherapy in HPV16-positive cancers (dated by TCRdb to the early 2020s). The method was the immunoSEQ multiplex PCR assay. The immuneACCESS repertoire file appears here via TCRdb, limited to in-frame rearrangements. These files lack a portion of the clones; in checked studies, under half of the deficit traces to unresolved V genes, and the cause of the others is not known. In all, the sample holds roughly 19,000 clones, and approximately 83% of those were seen once. Of the sample, around 4.4% is held by the ten largest clones. This specimen was blood, taken from a patient who underwent chemoradiotherapy. The origin of the receptors is a human donor with HPV-associated anogenital cancer.

The V and J genes are TRBV6-6 and TRBJ2-3; D not certain. The CDR3 sequence is 11 residues long. Germline CDR1 MNHNY, CDR2 SVGAGI (reference sequence). Trimming shortened V by 2 bases and J by 11 bases, and 8 bases separated the two germline ends. CDR3 amino acids: CASSYQLLQYF. For the CDR3, the DNA is TGTGCCAGCAGTTACCAGTTATTGCAGTATTTT.

The chain uses TRBV5-1 and TRBJ1-3; D is unclear. CDR1 SGHRS and CDR2 YFSETQ come from the germline V gene. CDR3 length: 16 amino acids. The V end was cut by 0 bases, the J end by 0 bases, with 10 bases between. The CDR3 DNA reads TGCGCCAGCAGCTTGGATGTGATCAACTCTGGAAACACCATATATTTT. It encodes CASSLDVINSGNTIYF.

The chain links TRBV25-1 to TRBJ2-5, with D possibly matching TRBD2 (6 bases). From germline, CDR1 is MGHDK and CDR2 SYGVNS. The CDR3 is made up of 13 amino acids. V dropped 9 bases and J dropped 5 bases, with 16 bases sitting between them. The CDR3 coding sequence is TGTGCCAGTTCGGCGGGGTACGGGGAGACCCAGTACTTC. Translated, it gives CASSAGYGETQYF.

CDR3 residues: CASSFPGGPNEQYF. In nucleotides, the CDR3 is TGTGCCAGCAGCTTCCCGGGGGGGCCCAACGAGCAGTACTTC. This chain joins TRBV5-4 and TRBJ2-7, with 8 bases identical to TRBD2. Germline trimming cut 2 bases from V and 5 bases from J; bases unmatched to any gene: 6. Germline V CDR1 and CDR2: SGHNT, YYREEE (reference sequence). The CDR3 spans 14 residues. Filled out from reference TRBV5-4 and TRBJ2-7, the complete variable domain reads ETGVTQSPTHLIKTRGQQVTLRCSSQSGHNTVSWYQQALGQGPQFIFQYYREEENGRGNFPPRFSGLQFPNYSSELNVNALELDDSALYLCASSFPGGPNEQYFGPGTRLTVT.

V usage is TRBV5-1 and J usage is TRBJ2-1; a weak D match, TRBD2 (6 bases). The germline gives CDR1 SGHRS, CDR2 YFSETQ. Trimming left V 4 bases short and J 3 bases short, with 11 bases between. The CDR3 has 14 amino acids. CDR3 loop: CASSPGLLYNEQFF. The DNA for the CDR3 is TGCGCCAGCAGCCCAGGACTACTCTACAATGAGCAGTTCTTC.

The chain carries TRBV6-1 and TRBJ2-2, with 14 bases lining up with TRBD2. V was pared by 3 bases and J by 1 base, with 4 bases of the junction left unmatched. CDR3 length equals 18 residues. CDR1 and CDR2 from the germline V gene are MNHNS and SASEGT. CDR3 in DNA: TGTGCCAGCAGTGATTCCGGGACTAGCGGGAGGAACACCGGGGAGCTGTTTTTT. It codes for CASSDSGTSGRNTGELFF.

The chain links TRBV5-6 to TRBJ1-4; 12 positions match TRBD1. Germline loops: CDR1 SGHDT, CDR2 YYEEEE. V trimming: 2 bases; J trimming: 7 bases; junction bases outside the gene matches: 3. The CDR3 contains 15 residues. The CDR3 DNA follows: TGTGCCAGCAGCTTAGGGACAGGGGGCTTTGAAAAACTGTTTTTT. Residues: CASSLGTGGFEKLFF.

This clone was found a few times. This chain uses TRBV5-4 with TRBJ2-1, with 7 bases aligning to TRBD2. V trimming: 4 bases; J trimming: 5 bases; junction bases outside the gene matches: 12. This CDR3 is 16 amino acids long. Germline CDR1 reads SGHNT; CDR2 reads YYREEE (reference sequence). The CDR3: CASSLYRDYANNEQFF. The CDR3 region has the DNA TGTGCCAGCAGCCTATACCGGGACTACGCCAACAATGAGCAGTTCTTC.

The CDR3 loop is CASRTGANQPQHF. DNA of the CDR3: TGTGCCAGTCGGACAGGGGCGAATCAGCCCCAGCATTTT. The chain joins TRBV19 to TRBJ1-5; 9 bases map to TRBD1. V gave up 8 bases and J gave up 4 bases; unmatched junction bases: 3. The germline CDR1 and CDR2 sequences are LNHDA and SQIVND (reference sequence). CDR3 length equals 13 residues.

This clone was seen more than once but under ten times. This chain uses TRBV7-2 with TRBJ2-5; TRBD2 aligns across 9 bases. Germline V CDR1 and CDR2: SGHTA, FQGNSA. Trimming cost V 2 bases and J 7 bases; bases outside gene matches: 5. This CDR3 is 14 amino acids long. CDR3 nucleotide sequence: TGTGCCAGCAGCTTATCGCGGGGGGGCGGGACCCAGTACTTC. It yields the protein CASSLSRGGGTQYF.

The chain has TRBV4-2 and TRBJ2-7; 8 bases are shared with TRBD2. V gave up 1 base and J gave up 1 base; unmatched junction bases: 3. Germline lookup yields CDR1 LGHNA and CDR2 YNFKEQ. The CDR3 contains 15 residues. The CDR3 DNA is TGTGCCAGCAGCCAAGTCGGCGGGGGGTCCTACGAGCAGTACTTC. Its translation is CASSQVGGGSYEQYF.

The gene calls are TRBV2 and TRBJ1-6, with TRBD1 matching over 8 bases. This CDR3 region has 16 residues. V lost 10 bases to trimming and J lost 3 bases; unmatched junction nucleotides: 11. Per germline, CDR1 SNHLY and CDR2 FYNNEI. The CDR3 DNA follows: TGTGCCATCAAGGGGGACAGGCTACTCTATAATTCACCCCTCCACTTT. Its translation: CAIKGDRLLYNSPLHF. The variable domain in full, with the rest retrieved from reference TRBV2 and TRBJ1-6, is EPEVTQTPSHQVTQMGQEVILRCVPISNHLYFYWYRQILGQKVEFLVSFYNNEISEKSEIFDDQFSVERPDGSNFTLKIRSTKLEDSAMYFCAIKGDRLLYNSPLHFGNGTRLTVT.

The chain combines TRBV6-5 with TRBJ1-2; 10 bases agree with TRBD1. The V segment lost 6 bases and the J segment 6 bases; nucleotides outside the gene matches: 10. The germline gives CDR1 MNHEY, CDR2 SVGAGI. This CDR3 contains 15 residues. The CDR3 loop is CASRPRQGAWDGYTF. For the CDR3, the DNA is TGTGCCAGCAGGCCCCGACAGGGGGCGTGGGATGGCTACACCTTC.

The chain joins TRBV30 to TRBJ2-5; no firm D call. V was pared by 4 bases and J by 1 base, with 10 bases between. Per germline, CDR1 GTSNPN and CDR2 SVGIG (reference sequence). The CDR3 runs to 13 residues. CDR3 nucleotide sequence: TGTGCCTGGACTCGGGCCCCCCAAGAGACCCAGTACTTC. Amino acids: CAWTRAPQETQYF.

This sequence joins TRBV10-3 and TRBJ2-7; 7 bases align to TRBD1. CDR3 length: 14 amino acids. CDR1 and CDR2 (germline): ENHRY, SYGVKD. Losses at the gene ends were 5 bases for V and 1 base for J; bases not matched to a gene: 5. The CDR3 DNA reads TGTGCCATCAGTACGGACAGGTTGTCCTACGAGCAGTACTTC. This gives the protein CAISTDRLSYEQYF.

The chain couples TRBV7-9 to TRBJ2-2, with 9 bases identical to TRBD1. This CDR3 region has 17 residues. V was pared by 5 bases and J by 0 bases, with 7 bases of the junction left unmatched. The germline V gene encodes CDR1 SEHNR and CDR2 FQNEAQ (reference sequence). The DNA of the CDR3 is TGTGCCAGCAGCATACAGGGGGCAGGATCGAACACCGGGGAGCTGTTTTTT. This sequence encodes CASSIQGAGSNTGELFF.

This clone was found once. This chain connects TRBV18 to TRBJ2-2; no clear D. The V end was cut by 2 bases, the J end by 6 bases, with 1 base between. Germline CDR1 is KGHSH and CDR2 is LQKENI. The CDR3 sequence is 11 residues long. CDR3 amino acids: CASSPAGELFF. The CDR3 DNA reads as TGTGCCAGCTCACCAGCCGGGGAGCTGTTTTTT.

This clone was picked up one time. This rearrangement joins TRBV7-9 to TRBJ2-1, with 8 bases that match TRBD2. The CDR3 contains 16 residues. After removal of 7 bases from V and 9 bases from J, the junction contained 17 bases not matched to a gene. Germline loops: CDR1 SEHNR, CDR2 FQNEAQ (reference sequence). CDR3 bases: TGTGCCAGCATCCCATCGGGGGGGGCTATGTATGCTGAGCAGTTCTTC. This encodes CASIPSGGAMYAEQFF.

The genes are TRBV7-8 and TRBJ1-5, with 8 bases identical to TRBD1. The V segment lost 5 bases and the J segment 7 bases; nucleotides outside the gene matches: 7. The CDR3 contains 14 residues. Germline V gene lookup returns CDR1 SGHVS and CDR2 FQNEAQ. CDR3 amino acids: CASSVDRGGQPQHF. CDR3 bases: TGTGCCAGCAGCGTTGACAGGGGCGGCCAGCCCCAGCATTTT. The complete variable domain, with remaining parts taken from reference TRBV7-8 and TRBJ1-5, reads GAGVSQSPRYKVAKRGQDVALRCDPISGHVSLFWYQQALGQGPEFLTYFQNEAQLDKSGLPSDRFFAERPEGSVSTLKIQRTQQEDSAVYLCASSVDRGGQPQHFGDGTRLSIL.

In its sample, this clone was seen once. This chain uses TRBV4-1 with TRBJ2-7, with TRBD1 as a possible D gene (5 bases). Trimming cost V 0 bases and J 1 base, with 7 bases left between them. CDR3 length: 14 amino acids. Germline V gene lookup returns CDR1 MGHRA and CDR2 YSYEKL. The CDR3 is CASSQEQVSYEQYF. The CDR3 DNA follows: TGCGCCAGCAGCCAAGAACAGGTGTCCTACGAGCAGTACTTC.

The rearrangement joins TRBV14 to TRBJ2-2; D is ambiguous. With 1 base removed from V and 3 bases from J, the gap between germline ends came to 3 bases. Germline CDR1 SGHDN, CDR2 FVKESK. The CDR3 is 13 residues long. CDR3 residues: CASSQGYTGELFF. CDR3 coding DNA: TGTGCCAGCAGCCAAGGTTACACCGGGGAGCTGTTTTTT.

The rearrangement uses TRBV7-2 and TRBJ2-2; D might be TRBD1 or TRBD2, each matching 5 bases. CDR3 length: 15 residues. Germline V gene data show CDR1 as SGHTA and CDR2 as FQGNSA. V lost 5 bases and J lost 0, with 10 bases in between. For the CDR3, the DNA is TGTGCCAGCAGCCCGGGACGGTCGAACACCGGGGAGCTGTTTTTT. This encodes CASSPGRSNTGELFF.

In DNA, the CDR3 is TGTGCCAGCAGCTTCGCCCCGACAGGGGGCAGTGGAAACACCATATATTTT. Its protein product is CASSFAPTGGSGNTIYF. The V call is TRBV7-2, the J call TRBJ1-3; TRBD1 matches 10 bases. The germline CDR1 and CDR2 sequences are SGHTA and FQGNSA. CDR3 length: 17 amino acids. The junction had 8 bases not matched to a gene; V was cut back by 3 bases and J by 3 bases.

CDR3 in DNA: TGTGCCAGCAGTGAATTTCGGGGAGCGGGTAGTGGCTACACCTTC. Encoded protein: CASSEFRGAGSGYTF. The chain joins TRBV25-1 to TRBJ1-2, with D uncertain. Germline lookup yields CDR1 MGHDK and CDR2 SYGVNS. Deletions cut 1 base from V and 7 bases from J, with 16 bases between. This CDR3 contains 15 residues.

The CDR3 is CASSLEPVTAGTQYF. CDR3 coding DNA: TGTGCCAGCAGCTTGGAACCCGTAACGGCCGGTACGCAGTATTTT. The chain recombines TRBV5-4 with TRBJ2-3; D is unclear. This CDR3 is built from 15 residues. From germline, CDR1 is SGHNT and CDR2 YYREEE (reference sequence). Deletions cut 0 bases from V and 8 bases from J, with 16 bases between.

The CDR3 coding sequence is TGTGCCAGTACTTTTGGAAGGAGCTCCTATAATTCACCCCTCCACTTT. Translated: CASTFGRSSYNSPLHF. This rearrangement joins TRBV19 to TRBJ1-6; D ambiguous. Trimming pared 7 bases from V and 0 bases from J, leaving 13 bases between. The CDR3 covers 16 residues. Germline V gene lookup returns CDR1 LNHDA and CDR2 SQIVND (reference sequence).

This clone turned up a few times. V and J are TRBV7-9 and TRBJ2-3; TRBD1 matches at 10 bases. In germline, CDR1 is SEHNR, CDR2 FQNEAQ (reference sequence). Trimming took 5 bases from V and 4 from J; bases not matched to a gene: 9. The CDR3 totals 16 residues. CDR3 in amino acids: CASSPGTGASPDTQYF. The CDR3 DNA is TGTGCCAGCAGCCCCGGGACAGGGGCCTCCCCAGATACGCAGTATTTT.